The 13 T cell receptor beta chains below were found in one sample sequenced in a study of T cells in Graves' hyperthyroidism and ophthalmopathy. The TCR beta CDR3 regions underwent amplification using RNA transcripts as the source. The TCR CDR3 was amplified in a first-round RT-PCR using the HTBI primer set. TCRdb re-analysed the multiplex PCR reads in MiXCR, keeping a single row per CDR3 protein. Among some 300,000 distinct CDR3 sequences listed, about 14% were seen once. Source material: blood. These receptors originate from a woman in her twenties or thirties with Graves' hyperthyroidism that later progressed to Graves' ophthalmopathy.

At least ten counts were recorded for this clonotype. This chain connects TRBV12-3 or TRBV12-4 to TRBJ2-1, with D perhaps TRBD2 (6 bases). This CDR3 region has 14 residues. Trimming removed 3 bases from V and 6 bases from J, with 12 bases in between. The CDR3 coding sequence is TGTGCCAGCAGTTTCGCTAGCGTGACCAATGAGCAGTTCTTC. It translates to CASSFASVTNEQFF.

This clonotype was counted ten times or more. This chain uses TRBV9 with TRBJ1-2; a weak D match, TRBD1 (5 bases). Looked up from germline, CDR1 is SGDLS and CDR2 is YYNGEE. The ends were cut back, 3 bases at V and 5 bases at J, with 11 bases in the middle. This CDR3 contains 13 residues. This chain's CDR3 is CASSAGTGYGYTF. CDR3 DNA sequence: TGTGCCAGCAGCGCTGGGACGGGGTATGGCTACACCTTC.

This clonotype was found many times. CDR3 sequence reads: CSVEVPQGLGTDTQYF. The DNA for the CDR3 is TGCAGCGTTGAAGTCCCCCAGGGTTTAGGCACAGATACGCAGTATTTT. The chain has TRBV29-1 and TRBJ2-3; tentatively, D is TRBD1 (5 bases). The germline V gene has CDR1 SQVTM and CDR2 ANQGSEA. The CDR3 is 16 residues long. V lost 1 base and J 1 base, leaving 15 bases between the germline ends.

At least ten counts were recorded for this clonotype. J is TRBJ2-7 and V is TRBV18; 7 bases line up with TRBD1. J lost 2 bases, V lost 3 bases, and 4 bases had no gene match. This CDR3 comprises 14 residues. From germline, CDR1 is KGHSH and CDR2 LQKENI. The CDR3 loop is CASSPRQGTYEQYF. DNA of the CDR3: TGTGCCAGCTCACCGAGACAGGGCACCTACGAGCAGTACTTC. Filled out from reference TRBV18 and TRBJ2-7, the complete variable domain reads NAGVMQNPRHLVRRRGQEARLRCSPMKGHSHVYWYRQLPEEGLKFMVYLQKENIIDESGMPKERFSAEFPKEGPSILRIQQVVRGDSAAYFCASSPRQGTYEQYFGPGTRLTVT.

Comments on this clonotype: Possible read error: a much larger clone is one base away. The chain has TRBV29-1 and TRBJ2-7; no clear D. The CDR3 totals 12 residues. The germline V gene has CDR1 SQVTM and CDR2 ANQGSEA. The CDR3 coding sequence is TGCAGCGTTGCTGACCTGGCCGACGAGCGGTACTTC. Translating gives CSVADLADERYF.

The chain recombines TRBV2 with TRBJ2-7; 10 positions agree with TRBD1. The length of the CDR3 is 13 residues. Germline trimming cut 7 bases from V and 4 bases from J; bases unmatched to any gene: 4. Germline V CDR1 and CDR2: SNHLY, FYNNEI. The CDR3 protein is CASKRDRGYEQYF. CDR3 nucleotides: TGTGCCAGCAAGCGGGACAGGGGATACGAGCAGTACTTC.

This chain joins TRBV5-6 and TRBJ1-5, with D possibly TRBD1 on 5 matching bases. This CDR3 spans 15 amino acids. Germline CDR1 SGHDT, CDR2 YYEEEE. Trimming took off 2 bases at V and 6 bases at J, with 15 bases between the two ends. The CDR3 DNA is TGTGCCAGCAGCTTCTCGGTGGATGGGGCTCAGCCCCAGCATTTT. Its protein product is CASSFSVDGAQPQHF.

This clonotype was observed a few times. Sequence at one end of the junction differs from germline and may be a read error. The chain is built from TRBV6-2 or TRBV6-3 and TRBJ1-1; D is unresolved. Germline V gives CDR1 MNHEY, CDR2 SVGEGT. This CDR3 has 13 residues. For the CDR3, the DNA is TGTGCCAGCAGTCCGGGGATGAACACTGAAACTTTCTTT. Protein sequence: CASSPGMNTETFF.

This clonotype was observed at least ten times. The chain recombines TRBV7-8 with TRBJ2-1, with D perhaps given as TRBD1 or TRBD2 (5 bases each). Trimming removed 1 base from V and 8 bases from J, with 12 bases in between. The CDR3 sequence is 14 residues long. From germline, CDR1 is SGHVS and CDR2 FQNEAQ. In DNA form, the CDR3 reads TGTGCCAGCAGCTTAGAATGGGGGTCCGATGAGCAGTTCTTC. This sequence encodes CASSLEWGSDEQFF.

The chain combines TRBV29-1 with TRBJ2-6, with a tentative D call TRBD2 (6 bases). The CDR3 sequence is 14 residues long. CDR1 SQVTM and CDR2 ANQGSEA come from the germline V gene. V lost 6 bases and J lost 1, with 10 bases in between. CDR3 residues: CSVGGLSGANVLTF. CDR3 nucleotides: TGCAGCGTCGGGGGACTTTCTGGGGCCAACGTCCTGACTTTC.

This clonotype was counted a few times. The chain combines TRBV4-2 with TRBJ2-1; perhaps TRBD1 as D (7 bases). The CDR3 sequence is 18 residues long. The germline V gene encodes CDR1 LGHNA and CDR2 YNFKEQ. Trimming removed 0 bases at V and 8 bases at J, with 23 bases between. The CDR3 coding sequence is TGTGCCAGCAGCCAAGATCCTGACAGGGAGGTACCCCTCGATGAGCAGTTCTTC. Residues: CASSQDPDREVPLDEQFF.

This clonotype was seen many times. The chain combines TRBV30 with TRBJ2-3; D call uncertain. From germline, CDR1 is GTSNPN and CDR2 SVGIG (reference sequence). CDR3 length equals 14 residues. V gave up 1 base and J gave up 2 bases, with 10 bases separating them. The CDR3 sequence: CAWSALGYTDTQYF. Here the CDR3 DNA reads TGTGCCTGGAGTGCATTAGGCTACACAGATACGCAGTATTTT.

Only a few counts were recorded for this clonotype. The chain couples TRBV5-1 to TRBJ2-3, with D maybe TRBD1 (7 bases). The CDR3 covers 16 residues. From germline, CDR1 is SGHRS and CDR2 YFSETQ. V lost 4 bases and J lost 0, with 15 bases in between. The CDR3 loop is CASSPGGSLSTDTQYF. The DNA for the CDR3 is TGCGCCAGCAGCCCAGGGGGGAGTCTTAGCACAGATACGCAGTATTTT. Full variable domain (missing parts from reference TRBV5-1 and TRBJ2-3): KAGVTQTPRYLIKTRGQQVTLSCSPISGHRSVSWYQQTPGQGLQFLFEYFSETQRNKGNFPGRFSGRQFSNSRSEMNVSTLELGDSALYLCASSPGGSLSTDTQYFGPGTRLTVL.